This T cell receptor (beta chain) is drawn from a study of shared clonotypes between healthy human individuals. TCRdb's copy holds only in-frame clones and misses some; the assay was immunoSEQ multiplex PCR. The sample shows 550,000 to 650,000 clones, roughly 96% of them seen only once. In the naive CD8 group, cells lacked CD45RO and were positively selected for CCR7, so terminally differentiated effector memory CD45RA+ cells were left out. This CDR3 has 14 residues. Germline-derived CDR1 and CDR2 are MDHEN and SYDVKM. With 5 bases clipped from V and 9 bases from J, the junction kept 12 bases outside the gene matches.

The receptor's source is a woman aged 25 to 39 in good health. The V gene is TRBV28, the J gene TRBJ1-2; the match to TRBD1 covers 7 bases. The sequencing sample was made of naive CD8+ T cells sorted from blood. CDR3: CASSPRDSLRRYTF. The CDR3 region has the DNA TGTGCCAGCAGTCCGCGGGACAGTCTGCGGCGCTACACCTTC.